Below, 9 T cell receptor beta chains from the same sample are listed, as sequenced in a study of T-cell reconstitution after alpha-beta-depleted transplantation in children. A TCRbeta library incorporating unique molecular identifiers was prepared. From the PCR reads, TCRdb called clonotypes with MiXCR, one entry per CDR3 protein. The sample has about 130,000 distinct CDR3 sequences; about 9.6% are singletons. The material sequenced was PBMCs, mostly from graft donor cells, taken 180 days after TCRalphabeta/CD19-depleted stem cell transplant. The origin of the receptors is a girl less than two years old who had a stem cell transplant for combined immunodeficiency, so the T cells may come from the graft donor.

The chain is built from TRBV20-1 and TRBJ1-5, with D possibly matching TRBD1 (5 bases). This CDR3 contains 13 residues. From germline, CDR1 is DFQATT and CDR2 SNEGSKA (reference sequence). V lost 4 bases, J lost 4 bases, and 11 bases lay in between. This CDR3 is CSATWAGNQPQHF. CDR3 bases: TGCAGTGCTACCTGGGCAGGGAATCAGCCCCAGCATTTT.

The V and J genes are TRBV19 and TRBJ2-3; TRBD2 aligns across 12 bases. The CDR3 runs 17 residues. The V gene end was trimmed by 3 bases and the J gene end by 3 bases; junction bases not matched to a gene: 7. Germline CDR1 is LNHDA and CDR2 is SQIVND (reference sequence). CDR3: CASSIITSGRRTDTQYF. CDR3 coding DNA: TGTGCCAGTAGTATTATTACTAGCGGGAGGAGGACAGATACGCAGTATTTT.

Ten or more counts support this clonotype. The chain joins TRBV2 to TRBJ2-7; perhaps TRBD2 as D (6 bases). The CDR3 length is 13 residues. Trimming took off 3 bases at V and 3 bases at J, with 9 bases between the two ends. The germline gives CDR1 SNHLY, CDR2 FYNNEI. The CDR3 DNA is TGTGCCAGCAGTGATGTGGGGGGCTACGAGCAGTACTTC. Protein: CASSDVGGYEQYF.

This clonotype has only a few counts. The J gene is TRBJ2-1, the V gene TRBV5-1; no reliable D call. Trimming stripped 1 base from V and 8 bases from J, with 16 bases between. This CDR3 has 15 residues. Germline CDR1 SGHRS, CDR2 YFSETQ. The CDR3 DNA is TGCGCCAGCAGCTTGATAGTCCCACTTGGGGATGAGCAGTTCTTC. Protein: CASSLIVPLGDEQFF.

CDR3 sequence (DNA): TGTGCCAGCTCACTGGAGACTAGCAGAATCTCCTACAATGAGCAGTTCTTC. Encoded protein: CASSLETSRISYNEQFF. The chain couples TRBV18 to TRBJ2-1; TRBD2 aligns across 7 bases. Germline V gene sequence: CDR1 KGHSH, CDR2 LQKENI. Trimming removed 4 bases from V and 0 bases from J; junction bases left unmatched: 9. The CDR3 totals 17 residues.

The gene calls are TRBV5-1 and TRBJ1-2, with no clear D. V lost 4 bases and J 9 bases, leaving 28 bases between the germline ends. The CDR3 runs 17 residues. Germline CDR1 reads SGHRS; CDR2 reads YFSETQ. The chain's CDR3 is CASSPQLGRRHTLSYTF. CDR3 nucleotides: TGCGCCAGCAGCCCTCAACTAGGACGGAGGCACACCCTTAGCTACACCTTC.

The rearrangement uses TRBV29-1 and TRBJ1-5; D is unresolved. With 4 bases removed from V and 4 bases from J, the gap between germline ends came to 11 bases. From germline, CDR1 is SQVTM and CDR2 ANQGSEA. The CDR3 consists of 13 residues. The CDR3 spells CSVVWGGNQPQHF. CDR3 nucleotide sequence: TGCAGCGTTGTGTGGGGTGGGAATCAGCCCCAGCATTTT.

This clonotype showed up just a few times. The chain couples TRBV5-1 to TRBJ2-5; D gene unclear. CDR3 size: 13 residues. The germline gives CDR1 SGHRS, CDR2 YFSETQ. V was pared by 1 base and J by 1 base, with 5 bases between. DNA of the CDR3: TGCGCCAGCAGCTTGAGCATCCAAGAGACCCAGTACTTC. Amino acid sequence: CASSLSIQETQYF. The variable domain in full, with the rest retrieved from reference TRBV5-1 and TRBJ2-5, is KAGVTQTPRYLIKTRGQQVTLSCSPISGHRSVSWYQQTPGQGLQFLFEYFSETQRNKGNFPGRFSGRQFSNSRSEMNVSTLELGDSALYLCASSLSIQETQYFGPGTRLLVL.

The V and J genes are TRBV20-1 and TRBJ2-1; the match to TRBD2 covers 8 bases. Germline CDR1 is DFQATT and CDR2 is SNEGSKA (reference sequence). The CDR3 totals 15 residues. As DNA, the CDR3 is TGCAGCAGCTTAGGAGCGGGGGCTAATTACAATGAGCAGTTCTTC. Amino acids: CSSLGAGANYNEQFF.